This T cell receptor beta chain stems from a study of blood T cell repertoires in COVID-19. Study-level background: Whether acute or convalescent, the COVID-19 samples came from the United States, Italy and Spain. Sources were T cells, B-cell-depleted T cells, or PBMCs; the material itself was cDNA or gDNA.

V lost 7 bases, J lost 4 bases, and 16 bases lay in between. This CDR3 has 14 residues. CDR1 is MNHEY, CDR2 SVGAGI, per germline. How the authors handled the data: Estimation of nucleated cell counts relied on the amplification of reference gene primers. This table comes from immunoSEQ multiplex PCR, and its TCRdb copy is limited to in-frame clones, with some not included. V, J and clone size are taken as reported in that table, and D and trimming were inferred from the DNA itself. The profile covers tens of thousands of clones, with 90% appearing a single time and around 10% taken by the ten largest.

The receptor was derived from an older man with acute or convalescent COVID-19. V gene TRBV6-5 combines with J gene TRBJ1-1, with D possibly TRBD1 on 6 matching bases. Sequencing was done on a sample of peripheral blood. CDR3: CASKHRDRVTEAFF. CDR3 DNA: TGTGCCAGCAAACACAGGGATCGGGTCACTGAAGCTTTCTTT.